These 20 T cell receptor beta chains were all obtained from the same sample, sequenced in a study of cytomegalovirus exposure and HLA in healthy donors. It was with 60 Vbeta and 13 Jbeta primers that the PCR ran. Produced via immunoSEQ multiplex PCR; TCRdb's table is partial and in-frame only. The data contain approximately 170,000 clones, roughly four fifths of them singletons. Sequenced sample: PBMCs. The source of these receptors is a woman aged 30 to 39 in good health and CMV-seropositive.

The chain recombines TRBV5-1 with TRBJ2-1; the match to TRBD2 covers 10 bases. This CDR3 contains 17 residues. CDR1 and CDR2 (germline): SGHRS, YFSETQ. The junction had 9 bases not matched to a gene; V was cut back by 2 bases and J by 4 bases. In DNA form, the CDR3 reads TGCGCCAGCAGCTTTGGGACTAGCGCTCTTTCATACAATGAGCAGTTCTTC. This codes for CASSFGTSALSYNEQFF.

This clone was counted a few times. The chain combines TRBV6-6 with TRBJ1-1; D is undetermined. CDR1 and CDR2 (germline): MNHNY, SVGAGI (reference sequence). V was pared by 7 bases and J by 2 bases, with 11 bases between. This CDR3 is 13 amino acids long. CDR3 residues: CASIHTANTEAFF. As DNA, the CDR3 is TGTGCCAGCATACACACCGCTAACACTGAAGCTTTCTTT.

This sequence joins TRBV18 and TRBJ1-1; D gene uncertain. Trimming removed 2 bases at V and 7 bases at J, with 14 bases between. CDR3 length: 14 amino acids. CDR1 and CDR2 from the germline V gene are KGHSH and LQKENI. This chain's CDR3 is CASSPDTAMGEAFF. The CDR3 DNA reads TGTGCCAGCTCACCAGACACAGCCATGGGTGAAGCTTTCTTT.

The chain combines TRBV4-1 with TRBJ1-2; 7 bases line up with TRBD1. V was clipped by 5 bases and J by 6 bases; unmatched bases: 9. The CDR3 consists of 14 residues. Germline CDR1 is MGHRA and CDR2 is YSYEKL. The CDR3 nucleotides are TGCGCCAGCAGCTTAGGGGGCGCCGGGAATGGCTACACCTTC. It yields the protein CASSLGGAGNGYTF.

The rearrangement links TRBV6-1 to TRBJ2-5, with 8 bases that match TRBD2. This CDR3 contains 13 residues. V shed 8 bases, J shed 5 bases, and the junction held 7 bases outside the gene matches. Germline V lookup: CDR1 MNHNS, CDR2 SASEGT. The CDR3 coding sequence is TGTGCCAGCGAACTAGCGGTACGGGAGACCCAGTACTTC. Its protein is CASELAVRETQYF.

In its sample, this clone was seen once. The chain combines TRBV27 with TRBJ1-2, with D tentatively TRBD1 (6 bases). The germline gives CDR1 MNHEY, CDR2 SMNVEV (reference sequence). V lost 8 bases and J lost 3, with 19 bases in between. The CDR3 has 15 amino acids. CDR3 sequence: CASQKLQGLDYGYTF. CDR3 nucleotide sequence: TGTGCCAGCCAAAAACTCCAGGGGCTGGACTATGGCTACACCTTC.

V gene TRBV28 combines with J gene TRBJ2-2; the D gene is possibly TRBD1 (6 bases). Trimming pared 8 bases from V and 3 bases from J, leaving 16 bases between. Germline V gene lookup returns CDR1 MDHEN and CDR2 SYDVKM. This CDR3 region has 15 residues. The CDR3 is CASLNRDTYTGELFF. CDR3 nucleotide sequence: TGTGCCAGCCTCAACCGGGACACATACACCGGGGAGCTGTTTTTT.

This clone showed up just once. The gene calls are TRBV9 and TRBJ2-7, with 8 bases fitting TRBD2. The CDR3 has 15 amino acids. V lost 0 bases to trimming and J lost 6 bases; unmatched junction nucleotides: 8. Germline loops: CDR1 SGDLS, CDR2 YYNGEE. CDR3 sequence reads: CASSVGSGSIGEQYF. The CDR3 DNA sequence: TGTGCCAGCAGCGTAGGCAGCGGGAGCATAGGCGAGCAGTACTTC.

V is TRBV9 and J is TRBJ1-3, with TRBD1 as a possible D gene (6 bases). The CDR3 totals 15 residues. CDR1 and CDR2 from the germline V gene are SGDLS and YYNGEE. Trimming pared 5 bases from V and 0 bases from J, leaving 12 bases between. The CDR3 spells CASRGRGGSGNTIYF. The CDR3 DNA is TGTGCCAGCAGAGGTAGAGGGGGCTCTGGAAACACCATATATTTT. Drawing the rest from reference TRBV9 and TRBJ1-3, the complete variable domain is DSGVTQTPKHLITATGQRVTLRCSPRSGDLSVYWYQQSLDQGLQFLIQYYNGEERAKGNILERFSAQQFPDLHSELNLSSLELGDSALYFCASRGRGGSGNTIYFGEGSWLTVV.

This chain connects TRBV14 to TRBJ2-7; TRBD2 aligns across 9 bases. In germline, CDR1 is SGHDN, CDR2 FVKESK. V dropped 0 bases and J dropped 3; count of bases not matched to a gene: 9. CDR3 length: 17 amino acids. Here the CDR3 reads CASSQDSIGGRVYEQYF. The CDR3 coding sequence is TGTGCCAGCAGCCAAGATTCCATTGGCGGGAGGGTCTACGAGCAGTACTTC.

This clone was detected a few times. The chain has TRBV28 and TRBJ2-5; 7 nucleotides align to TRBD2. CDR1 MDHEN and CDR2 SYDVKM come from the germline V gene. CDR3 length: 17 amino acids. Unmatched junction bases numbered 17, after V lost 5 bases and J lost 5 bases. The CDR3 nucleotides are TGTGCCAGCAGTCTCCCTTGGGGCGGGAGCCTCCCCGAGACCCAGTACTTC. Its protein product is CASSLPWGGSLPETQYF.

The chain employs TRBV5-1 and TRBJ2-2; 7 bases line up with TRBD1. Trimming removed 2 bases from V and 7 bases from J; junction bases left unmatched: 8. Germline CDR1 and CDR2: SGHRS and YFSETQ. This CDR3 is 15 amino acids long. For the CDR3, the DNA is TGCGCCAGCAGCTTCACAACAGGGGATGTCGGGGAGCTGTTTTTT. Translated: CASSFTTGDVGELFF.

This clone showed up just a few times. J is TRBJ2-1 and V is TRBV19; 9 bases are shared with TRBD2. CDR3 length: 14 amino acids. The V and J ends lost 7 bases and 6 bases, in that order; junction bases with no gene match: 7. The germline CDR1 and CDR2 sequences are LNHDA and SQIVND (reference sequence). The CDR3 loop reads CASIWSGRPNEQFF. The DNA for the CDR3 is TGTGCCAGTATATGGAGCGGGAGGCCCAATGAGCAGTTCTTC. The entire variable domain, with the rest obtained from reference TRBV19 and TRBJ2-1, is as follows: DGGITQSPKYLFRKEGQNVTLSCEQNLNHDAMYWYRQDPGQGLRLIYYSQIVNDFQKGDIAEGYSVSREKKESFPLTVTSAQKNPTAFYLCASIWSGRPNEQFFGPGTRLTVL.

The rearrangement links TRBV28 to TRBJ1-1; 11 bases match TRBD1. Germline V gene sequence: CDR1 MDHEN, CDR2 SYDVKM. CDR3 size: 15 residues. V lost 7 bases and J lost 5; bases outside the gene matches: 9. For the CDR3, the DNA is TGTGCCAGCATCGATCCCGGACAGGGGGCAACTGAAGCTTTCTTT. It translates to CASIDPGQGATEAFF.

This clone was detected once. This chain joins TRBV28 and TRBJ1-1; 8 nucleotides agree with TRBD1. V trimming: 7 bases; J trimming: 5 bases; junction bases outside the gene matches: 9. The CDR3 covers 14 residues. Germline loops: CDR1 MDHEN, CDR2 SYDVKM. The CDR3 nucleotides are TGTGCCAGCACGGTTACAGGGGGTGGGACTGAAGCTTTCTTT. As protein: CASTVTGGGTEAFF.

The chain carries TRBV6-5 and TRBJ1-1; D uncertain. The germline gives CDR1 MNHEY, CDR2 SVGAGI. The CDR3 is 13 residues long. Trimming removed 6 bases from V and 0 bases from J, with 8 bases in between. CDR3 nucleotides: TGTGCCAGCAGCCCCGGGTTGAACACTGAAGCTTTCTTT. As protein: CASSPGLNTEAFF.

The chain is built from TRBV28 and TRBJ1-2; perhaps TRBD1 as D (5 bases). Trimming left V 2 bases short and J 0 bases short, with 10 bases between. CDR1 and CDR2 (germline): MDHEN, SYDVKM. CDR3 length: 15 amino acids. CDR3: CASSLMAGANYGYTF. The CDR3 DNA reads as TGTGCCAGCAGTTTAATGGCGGGGGCTAACTATGGCTACACCTTC.

CDR3 nucleotides: TGTGCCAGCAGGGAAACAGGGCGTAACTATGGCTACACCTTC. Its translation: CASRETGRNYGYTF. The chain combines TRBV6-1 with TRBJ1-2, with a weak D call TRBD1 (6 bases). This CDR3 contains 14 residues. Germline V gene data show CDR1 as MNHNS and CDR2 as SASEGT. V lost 6 bases and J 1 base, leaving 12 bases between the germline ends.

About this clone: An end of the junction differs from the germline gene, which may be a read error. V is TRBV2 and J is TRBJ2-3, with 10 bases that match TRBD2. The CDR3 loop spans 14 amino acids. Germline V CDR1 and CDR2: SNHLY, FYNNEI. This CDR3 is CASNELAGKGTQYF. DNA for the CDR3: TGTGCCAGCAATGAACTAGCGGGAAAGGGGACGCAGTATTTT.

This clone has just one count. This chain uses TRBV15 with TRBJ2-4; D remains unclear. CDR1 and CDR2 from the germline V gene are LNHNV and YYDKDF (reference sequence). V was pared by 5 bases and J by 1 base, with 6 bases between. The CDR3 length is 13 residues. Here the CDR3 DNA reads TGTGCCACCAGCCTCGGGGCCAAAAACATTCAGTACTTC. Its translation is CATSLGAKNIQYF. Full variable domain (remainder filled in from reference TRBV15 and TRBJ2-4): DAMVIQNPRYQVTQFGKPVTLSCSQTLNHNVMYWYQQKSSQAPKLLFHYYDKDFNNEADTPDNFQSRRPNTSFCFLDIRSPGLGDTAMYLCATSLGAKNIQYFGAGTRLSVL.